These T cell receptor beta chains were read from a single sample in a study of T cells in narcolepsy. Clones were read by immunoSEQ multiplex PCR, and TCRdb kept only the in-frame ones, dropping some. The table lists about 22,000 clones, around 80% of them singletons, with 4% to 4.5% in the top ten. What was sequenced was memory (CD45RA-) CD4+ T cells from blood. The origin of the receptors is a human donor in good health. The conserved cysteine and the conserved F or W are not part of the CDR3 here. The D gene is left open where the match is weak. Only part of the rows carry a size: once, few, many, or a class if the clone is expanded.

abundance	len	d_gene	v_gene	CDR3aa
.	14	TRBD2	TRBV5-1	ASSLLLAGSGGTQY
.	12	TRBD2	TRBV6-5	ASRASGGDNEQF
.	14	TRBD2	TRBV19	ASRNRGGPSTDTQY
.	14	.	TRBV6-1	ASSAGVLGQGQPQH
.	13	.	TRBV11-2	ASSPRLGESYGYT
.	13	.	TRBV18	ASSLRGSGANVLT
.	10	.	TRBV7-2	ASSLDGYGYT
.	10	.	TRBV2	ASRVGSYEQY
.	11	.	TRBV5-1	ASSLDEGGIQY
.	11	.	TRBV5-1	ASSADVNYGYT
.	11	.	TRBV19	ASSTYEIRGQF
once	10	.	TRBV11-2	ASSFEGNGYT
.	14	.	TRBV6-4	ASSDSTWTGRYEQY
.	10	.	TRBV7-2	ASSLDEGGYT
.	13	TRBD2	TRBV18	ASSPLADSYNEQF
.	11	.	TRBV4-1	ASSLRQSTEAF
.	13	TRBD2	TRBV11-2	ASSLPSGGKETQY
.	14	TRBD2	TRBV7-2	ASSRGLAGTSDTQY
.	11	.	TRBV11-2	ASSLDVRSEQY
.	15	TRBD2	TRBV5-6	ASSLRVELAGSYEQY
.	16	TRBD2	TRBV11-2	ASSLDGWRGGVGYEQY
.	12	.	TRBV7-7	ASSPGPVDNEQF
once	9	.	TRBV6-1	ASNRNTEAF
.	11	.	TRBV7-8	ASSLGYNEKLF
.	12	TRBD1	TRBV19	ASSSTGGSQPQH
.	12	.	TRBV19	ASSIKWGPQPQH
once	15	TRBD1	TRBV2	ASTGGGQGVGTDTQY
.	14	TRBD1	TRBV4-3	ASSQASTGINYGYT
.	12	.	TRBV25-1	ASSEPGTYQPQH
few	13	TRBD2	TRBV4-2	ASSTSGGTYNEQF
once	11	.	TRBV11-2	ASSRSENYEQY
.	12	TRBD1	TRBV6-6	ASQPTGTGNTIY
.	14	.	TRBV30	AWSPGGRTMNTEAF
.	11	.	TRBV6-6	ASTRAGANVLT
.	17	TRBD2	TRBV5-1	ASSFGLAGGAPNTGELF
.	12	.	TRBV13	ASSLGTRNTEAF
.	12	.	TRBV12-5	ASGLGRMIDTQY
.	12	.	TRBV6-1	ASSEQAGQETQY
few	13	TRBD2	TRBV19	ASSLRGSGDDEQF
.	11	TRBD1	TRBV18	ASQDRGTDTQY